This TCR beta chain was recorded in a study of T-cell reconstitution after alpha-beta-depleted transplantation in children. Trimming took off 4 bases at V and 0 bases at J, with 18 bases between the two ends. There are 17 residues in the CDR3. Germline V gives CDR1 SQVTM, CDR2 ANQGSEA. Study results and caveats: Reports say that about two months after transplant, the alpha-beta T cells came out of several hundred graft clones that had expanded. Most T-cell counts and diversity one year after the transplant came from T cells that were newly produced. Where some patients showed high TCRbeta diversity at day 60, it came from recipient T cells and thymic progenitors that had survived.

This clonotype was counted a few times. Its antigen is unknown. Preparation of the TCRbeta library used unique molecular identifiers. TCRdb redid the calling of the PCR reads with MiXCR, one entry per CDR3 protein. In the table there are about 980,000 distinct CDR3 sequences, roughly 31% of which are singletons. This chain links TRBV29-1 with TRBJ2-2; tentatively, D is TRBD2 (7 bases). This specimen was PBMCs, mostly from graft donor cells, taken 360 days after TCRalphabeta/CD19-depleted stem cell transplant. The TCR comes from a boy in the first two years of life who had a stem cell transplant for SCID, so the T cells may come from the graft donor. The DNA for the CDR3 is TGCAGCGTTGGCCCTGGGAGGGGGACGGCGAACACCGGGGAGCTGTTTTTT. Amino acid sequence: CSVGPGRGTANTGELFF.